The sequence of this TCR beta chain was determined in a study of a mutant IDH1 vaccine in newly diagnosed glioma. On the study more broadly: Vaccines began 4-6 weeks after radiotherapy alone, or with temozolomide cycles. Prior therapy was radiotherapy, temozolomide, or both; most received both.

General observations from the study: There were vaccine-induced immune responses in around 93% of the patients.

This CDR3 has 15 amino acids. The V and J ends lost 3 bases and 5 bases respectively, with 13 bases between them. Germline-derived CDR1 and CDR2 are SEHNR and FQNEAQ (reference sequence). Time point denoted: week 5, during vaccination. All doses held 300 ug of mutant IDH1 20-mer peptide, with topical imiquimod. There were new WHO grade 3 or 4 astrocytomas in the donors, and these were IDH1-mutant and ATRX-lost. This clone has just one count. What it binds is not known. Profiled with immunoSEQ multiplex PCR; TCRdb holds only in-frame clones, not every one. The data contain tens of thousands of clones, approximately 90% of them singletons.

The chain links TRBV7-9 to TRBJ2-2; D is ambiguous. This specimen was PBMCs, taken from a glioma patient whose treatment included an IDH1 peptide vaccine. This clonotype was sampled from a woman aged 40-49 years with glioma. The CDR3 protein is CASSLSTGRTGELFF. The CDR3 coding sequence is TGTGCCAGCAGCTTGAGCACCGGTCGAACCGGGGAGCTGTTTTTT.